This T cell receptor (beta chain) was observed in a study of T cell responses to AZD1222 COVID-19 vaccine. Across the study: Second-dose intervals of approximately 4 or approximately 12 weeks were pooled.

This CDR3 has 13 amino acids. Germline CDR1 reads MNHEY; CDR2 reads SVGAGI. TCRdb's table, derived via immunoSEQ multiplex PCR, lists solely in-frame clones and lacks some. The data hold approximately 140,000 clones, with 85% to 95% observed a single time. Comments on this clone: Its matching antigen is unknown. The junction and the germline gene differ at one end; a read error may be behind it.

Findings and limits, study-wide: Females made up more of the donors, who were largely white British, and clonal diversity may have come out too low. Vaccination with two AZD1222 doses was followed by a rise in Spike-specific TCR breadth and depth. The CD4 TCRs associated with vaccination extended across spike and predominated at 160-218 and 743-854.

This receptor was taken from an adult in good health. The chain recombines TRBV6-5 with TRBJ1-2, with 7 bases fitting TRBD1. The input for sequencing was peripheral blood, taken on day 0 of AZD1222 vaccination. The CDR3 nucleotides are TGTGCCAGCAGTTTGGGACAGAACTCTGGCTACACCTTC. Translated, it gives CASSLGQNSGYTF.